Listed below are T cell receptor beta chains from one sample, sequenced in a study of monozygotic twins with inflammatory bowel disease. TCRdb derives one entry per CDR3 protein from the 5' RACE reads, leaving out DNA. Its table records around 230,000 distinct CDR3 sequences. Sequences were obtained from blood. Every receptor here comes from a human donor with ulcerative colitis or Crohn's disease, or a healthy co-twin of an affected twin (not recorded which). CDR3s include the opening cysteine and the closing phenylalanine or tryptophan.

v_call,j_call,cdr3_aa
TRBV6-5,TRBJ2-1,CASSSSGGVSNEQFF
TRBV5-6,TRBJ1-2,CASSPRTIRTIYGYTF
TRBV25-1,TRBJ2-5,CASSEPRPGPQGETQYF
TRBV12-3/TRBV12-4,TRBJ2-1,CASSFQTSGGVDEQFF
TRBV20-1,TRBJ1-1,CSARDRTANTEAFF
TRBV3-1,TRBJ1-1,CASSRTTERLNTEAFF
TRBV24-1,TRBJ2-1,CATSGGQSSYNEQFF
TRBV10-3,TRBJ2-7,CAISEVDRGTYEQYF
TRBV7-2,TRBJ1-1,CASSLVRAQNTEAFF
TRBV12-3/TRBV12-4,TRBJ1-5,CASSLGSGQDQPQHF
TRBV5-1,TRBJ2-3,CASSLALAGGPYTDTQYF
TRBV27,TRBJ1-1,CASSLKGRNQAFF
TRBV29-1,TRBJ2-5,CSVELTGQETQYF
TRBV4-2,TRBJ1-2,CASSQGQGAGYTF
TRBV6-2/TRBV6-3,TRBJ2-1,CASSWRPGGPNEQFF
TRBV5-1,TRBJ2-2,CASSFVASPNTGELFF
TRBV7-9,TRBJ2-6,CASSPRAGVGANVLTF
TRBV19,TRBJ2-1,CASRGYPQSSYNEQFF
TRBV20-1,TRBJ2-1,CSARVVPRSEQFF
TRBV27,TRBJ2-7,CASSFGPSGYEQYF
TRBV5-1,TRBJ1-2,CASSFGDGSLDYGYTF
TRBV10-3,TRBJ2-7,CAISEPRGGGSGHQSSEQYF
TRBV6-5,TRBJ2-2,CASSYSNSGGWAGELFF
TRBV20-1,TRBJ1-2,CSARDSALNYGYTF
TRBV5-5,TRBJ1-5,CASSLGTVDQPQHF
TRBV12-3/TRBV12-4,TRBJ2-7,CASREGQGFYEQYF
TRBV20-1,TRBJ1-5,CSATKQEGQGGNQPQHF
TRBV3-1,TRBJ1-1,CASSQGAGFAEAFF